Sequencing of this TCR beta chain was carried out in a study of metastatic and nonmetastatic thyroid tumors. Whole-study context: Repertoire comparisons spanned blood and tumor or nodule tissue from malignant and benign thyroid patients.

All patients were treatment-naive before thyroid surgery. This clone was counted many times. The CDR3 totals 15 residues. Trimming stripped 6 bases from V and 0 bases from J, with 17 bases between. Germline assignment: CDR1 DFQATT and CDR2 SNEGSKA (reference sequence). TCRdb re-analyzed the PCR reads using MiXCR. The sample records about 85,000 clones, around 9.2% being singletons. Source material: blood. This sequence originates from a female donor with papillary thyroid cancer or a benign thyroid nodule (not recorded which). Some clones in this sample may be carry-over from other donors' samples. This chain connects TRBV20-1 to TRBJ1-1; no definite D call. Here the CDR3 DNA reads TGCAGTGCCCAGAGGAGGGCGGGCATGAACACTGAAGCTTTCTTT. Translation: CSAQRRAGMNTEAFF.